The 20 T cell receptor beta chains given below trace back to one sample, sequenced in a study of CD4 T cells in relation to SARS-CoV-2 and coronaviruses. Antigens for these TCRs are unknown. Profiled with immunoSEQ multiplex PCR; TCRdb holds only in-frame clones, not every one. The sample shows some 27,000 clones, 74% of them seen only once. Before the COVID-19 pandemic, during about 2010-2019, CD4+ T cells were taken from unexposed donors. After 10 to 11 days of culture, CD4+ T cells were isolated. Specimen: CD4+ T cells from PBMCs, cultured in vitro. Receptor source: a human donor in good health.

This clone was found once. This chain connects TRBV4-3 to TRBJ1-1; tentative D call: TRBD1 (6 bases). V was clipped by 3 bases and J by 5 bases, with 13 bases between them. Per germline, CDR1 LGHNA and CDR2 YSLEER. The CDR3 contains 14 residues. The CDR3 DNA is TGCGCCAGCAGCCACTCGACAGGCTTAACTGAAGCTTTCTTT. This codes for CASSHSTGLTEAFF.

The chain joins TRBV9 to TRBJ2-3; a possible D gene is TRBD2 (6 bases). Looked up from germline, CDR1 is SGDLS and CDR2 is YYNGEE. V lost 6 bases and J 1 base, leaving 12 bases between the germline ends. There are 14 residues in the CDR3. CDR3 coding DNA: TGTGCCAGCACCATGGGGGGTGGCACAGATACGCAGTATTTT. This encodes CASTMGGGTDTQYF.

The CDR3 reads CASGRAGQETQYF. As DNA, the CDR3 is TGTGCCAGCGGGAGGGCCGGCCAAGAGACCCAGTACTTC. The J gene is TRBJ2-5, the V gene TRBV19, with 8 bases aligning to TRBD2. Germline loops: CDR1 LNHDA, CDR2 SQIVND (reference sequence). V was clipped by 9 bases and J by 1 base; unmatched bases: 4. The CDR3 totals 13 residues.

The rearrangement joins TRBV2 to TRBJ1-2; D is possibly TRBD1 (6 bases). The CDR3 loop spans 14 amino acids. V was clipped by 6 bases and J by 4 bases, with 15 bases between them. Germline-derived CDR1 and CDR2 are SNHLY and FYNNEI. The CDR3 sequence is CASSQEGEGYGYTF. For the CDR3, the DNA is TGTGCCAGCAGCCAGGAGGGGGAGGGCTATGGCTACACCTTC.

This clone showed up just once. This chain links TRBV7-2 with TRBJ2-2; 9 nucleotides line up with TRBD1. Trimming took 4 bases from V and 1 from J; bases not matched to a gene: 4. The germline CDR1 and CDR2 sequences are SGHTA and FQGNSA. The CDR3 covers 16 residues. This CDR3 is CASSSRDRVNTGELFF. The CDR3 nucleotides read TGTGCCAGCAGCTCCCGGGACAGGGTGAACACCGGGGAGCTGTTTTTT.

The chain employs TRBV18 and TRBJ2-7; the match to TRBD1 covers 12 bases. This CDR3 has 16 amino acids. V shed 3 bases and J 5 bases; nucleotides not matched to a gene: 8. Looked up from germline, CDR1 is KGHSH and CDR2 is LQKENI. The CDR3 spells CASSPSPGTGGHEQYF. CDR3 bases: TGTGCCAGCTCACCGAGTCCCGGGACAGGGGGCCACGAGCAGTACTTC.

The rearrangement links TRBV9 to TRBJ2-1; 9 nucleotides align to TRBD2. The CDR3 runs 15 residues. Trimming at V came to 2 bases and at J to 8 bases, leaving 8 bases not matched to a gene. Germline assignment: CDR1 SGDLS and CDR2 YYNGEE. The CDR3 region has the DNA TGTGCCAGCAGCGTTGGGACTAGCTGGTGGGATGAGCAGTTCTTC. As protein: CASSVGTSWWDEQFF.

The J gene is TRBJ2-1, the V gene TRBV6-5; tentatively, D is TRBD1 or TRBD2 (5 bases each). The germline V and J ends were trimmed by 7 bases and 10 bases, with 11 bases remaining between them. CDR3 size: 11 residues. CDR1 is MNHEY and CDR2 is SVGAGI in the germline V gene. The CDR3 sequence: CASKNGAEQFF. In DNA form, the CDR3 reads TGTGCCAGCAAAAACGGGGCCGAGCAGTTCTTC.

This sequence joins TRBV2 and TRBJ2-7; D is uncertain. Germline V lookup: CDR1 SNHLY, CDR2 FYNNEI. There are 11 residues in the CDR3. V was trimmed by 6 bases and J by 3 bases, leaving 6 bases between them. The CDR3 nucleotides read TGTGCCAGCAGGGCTAGCTACGAGCAGTACTTC. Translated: CASRASYEQYF.

The CDR3 bases are TGCAGCGTTGACAGGGGGAACACCGGGGAGCTGTTTTTT. It specifies CSVDRGNTGELFF. The rearrangement links TRBV29-1 to TRBJ2-2, with a tentative D call TRBD1 (6 bases). CDR1 SQVTM and CDR2 ANQGSEA come from the germline V gene. This CDR3 spans 13 amino acids. The germline V and J ends were trimmed by 3 bases and 1 base, with 6 bases remaining between them.

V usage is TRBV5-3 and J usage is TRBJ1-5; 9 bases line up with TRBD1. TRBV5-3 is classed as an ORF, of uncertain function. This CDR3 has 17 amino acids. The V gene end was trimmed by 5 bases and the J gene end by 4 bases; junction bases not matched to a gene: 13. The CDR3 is CARSSRNRGLRNQPQHF. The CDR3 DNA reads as TGTGCCAGAAGTTCCCGGAACAGGGGGCTGCGAAATCAGCCCCAGCATTTT.

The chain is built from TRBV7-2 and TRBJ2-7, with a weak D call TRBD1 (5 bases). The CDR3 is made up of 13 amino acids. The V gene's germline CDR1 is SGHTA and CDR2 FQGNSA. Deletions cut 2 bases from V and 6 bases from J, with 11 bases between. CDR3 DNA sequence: TGTGCCAGCAGCTTAAAGGACACTTTCGAGCAGTACTTC. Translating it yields CASSLKDTFEQYF.

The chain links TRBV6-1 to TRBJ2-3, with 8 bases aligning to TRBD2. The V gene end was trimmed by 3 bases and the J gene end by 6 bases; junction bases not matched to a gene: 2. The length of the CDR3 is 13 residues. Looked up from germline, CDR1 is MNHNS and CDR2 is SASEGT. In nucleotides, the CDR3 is TGTGCCAGCAGTGACGGGGGGGCCGATACGCAGTATTTT. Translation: CASSDGGADTQYF.

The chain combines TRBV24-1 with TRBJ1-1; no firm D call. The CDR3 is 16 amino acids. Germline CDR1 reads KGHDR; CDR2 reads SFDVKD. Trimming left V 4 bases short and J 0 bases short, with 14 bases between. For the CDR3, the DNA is TGTGCCACCAGTGAAACAGAAAGTAGATTGAACACTGAAGCTTTCTTT. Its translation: CATSETESRLNTEAFF.

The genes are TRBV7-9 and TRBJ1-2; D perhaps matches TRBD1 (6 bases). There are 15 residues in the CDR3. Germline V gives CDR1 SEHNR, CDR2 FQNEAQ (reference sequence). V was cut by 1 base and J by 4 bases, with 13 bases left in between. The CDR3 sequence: CASSLVGGIGYGYTF. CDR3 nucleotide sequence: TGTGCCAGCAGCTTAGTCGGGGGCATCGGCTATGGCTACACCTTC. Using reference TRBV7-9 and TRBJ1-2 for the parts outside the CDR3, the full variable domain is DTGVSQNPRHKITKRGQNVTFRCDPISEHNRLYWYRQTLGQGPEFLTYFQNEAQLEKSRLLSDRFSAERPKGSFSTLEIQRTEQGDSAMYLCASSLVGGIGYGYTFGSGTRLTVV.

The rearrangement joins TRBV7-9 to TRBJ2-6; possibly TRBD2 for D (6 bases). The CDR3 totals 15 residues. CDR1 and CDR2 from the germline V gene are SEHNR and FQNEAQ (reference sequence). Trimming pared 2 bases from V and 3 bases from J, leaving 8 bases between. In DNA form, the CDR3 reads TGTGCCAGCAGCTTATGGGGAGGTGGGGCCAACGTCCTGACTTTC. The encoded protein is CASSLWGGGANVLTF.

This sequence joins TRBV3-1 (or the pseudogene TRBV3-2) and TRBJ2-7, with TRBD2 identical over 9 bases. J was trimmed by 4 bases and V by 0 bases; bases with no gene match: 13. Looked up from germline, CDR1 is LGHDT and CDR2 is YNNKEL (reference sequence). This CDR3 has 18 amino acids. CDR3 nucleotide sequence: TGTGCCAGCAGCCAAGACTTGCGGGAGGGTCCCCTCGGATACGAGCAGTACTTC. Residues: CASSQDLREGPLGYEQYF.

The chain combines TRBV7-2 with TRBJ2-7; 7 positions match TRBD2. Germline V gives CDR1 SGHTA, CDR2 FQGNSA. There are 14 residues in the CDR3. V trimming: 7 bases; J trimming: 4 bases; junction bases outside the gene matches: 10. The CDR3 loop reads CASTPRSGAYEQYF. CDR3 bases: TGTGCCAGCACCCCCAGGAGCGGGGCTTACGAGCAGTACTTC.

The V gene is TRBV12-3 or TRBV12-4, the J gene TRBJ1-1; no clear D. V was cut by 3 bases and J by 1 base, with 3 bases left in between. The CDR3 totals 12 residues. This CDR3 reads CASSFRNTEAFF. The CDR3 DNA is TGTGCCAGCAGTTTCAGGAACACTGAAGCTTTCTTT.

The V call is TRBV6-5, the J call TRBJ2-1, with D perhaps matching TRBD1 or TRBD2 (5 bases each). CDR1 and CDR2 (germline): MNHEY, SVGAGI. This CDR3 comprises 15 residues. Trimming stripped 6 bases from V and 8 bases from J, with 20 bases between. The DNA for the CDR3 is TGTGCCAGCAGGGGACGGGGCCCAGGCTTCTATGAGCAGTTCTTC. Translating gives CASRGRGPGFYEQFF.